This is a list of T cell receptor beta chains from one sample in a study of T-cell memory formation after mild COVID-19. TCRdb processed the 5' RACE reads anew with MiXCR; each CDR3 protein has one entry. The sample records 40,000 to 60,000 distinct CDR3 sequences, 9.5% to 15% being singletons. The specimen sequenced was PBMCs or a T cell subset sorted from them (not recorded which). The origin of the receptors is a man aged 18 to 29 who had mild COVID-19 (a few samples of this study predate the infection). Cell type and time point are not known. CDR3s include the opening cysteine and the closing phenylalanine or tryptophan. Each record gives: V gene, clone size, D gene, J gene, CDR3 protein, CDR3 DNA. A D gene is named only where the DNA matches it firmly. Size tells how often a clone was seen (once, few, many) or the class of an expanded clone, and some rows leave it out.

V gene: TRBV4-1
clone size: many
D gene: TRBD1
J gene: TRBJ2-5
CDR3 protein: CASSLTGEQTQYF
CDR3 DNA: TGCGCCAGCAGCCTTACAGGGGAACAGACCCAGTACTTC

V gene: TRBV29-1
clone size: few
D gene: NA
J gene: TRBJ1-1
CDR3 protein: CSDQPEGSRAFF
CDR3 DNA: TGCAGTGATCAACCTGAGGGGTCGAGAGCTTTCTTT

V gene: TRBV4-3
clone size: NA
D gene: NA
J gene: TRBJ1-5
CDR3 protein: CASSQDRHQDQPQHF
CDR3 DNA: TGCGCCAGCAGCCAAGATCGCCACCAGGACCAGCCCCAGCATTTT

V gene: TRBV5-1
clone size: NA
D gene: TRBD1
J gene: TRBJ2-1
CDR3 protein: CASSQPGQGVNEQFF
CDR3 DNA: TGCGCCAGCAGCCAACCGGGACAGGGAGTCAATGAGCAGTTCTTC

V gene: TRBV28
clone size: NA
D gene: NA
J gene: TRBJ1-1
CDR3 protein: CASSRTAPGGNTEAFF
CDR3 DNA: TGTGCCAGCAGTCGGACAGCCCCCGGGGGGAACACTGAAGCTTTCTTT

V gene: TRBV12-3/TRBV12-4
clone size: few
D gene: NA
J gene: TRBJ1-3
CDR3 protein: CASSLWGDSGNTIYF
CDR3 DNA: TGTGCCAGCAGTTTGTGGGGGGACTCTGGAAACACCATATATTTT

V gene: TRBV5-1
clone size: NA
D gene: TRBD1
J gene: TRBJ2-7
CDR3 protein: CASSSGQEWDEQYF
CDR3 DNA: TGCGCCAGCAGCTCGGGACAGGAATGGGACGAGCAGTACTTC

V gene: TRBV29-1
clone size: many
D gene: TRBD1
J gene: TRBJ2-3
CDR3 protein: CSVAAQGADTQYF
CDR3 DNA: TGCAGCGTTGCCGCCCAGGGGGCAGATACGCAGTATTTT

V gene: TRBV4-1
clone size: few
D gene: TRBD2
J gene: TRBJ2-1
CDR3 protein: CASSQGLAGGREQFF
CDR3 DNA: TGCGCCAGCAGCCAAGGACTAGCGGGGGGGCGCGAGCAGTTCTTC

V gene: TRBV7-8
clone size: few
D gene: NA
J gene: TRBJ1-5
CDR3 protein: CASSFTVGGNQPQHF
CDR3 DNA: TGTGCCAGCAGCTTTACGGTCGGGGGCAATCAGCCCCAGCATTTT

V gene: TRBV6-5
clone size: NA
D gene: NA
J gene: TRBJ1-2
CDR3 protein: CASSSGRYFEGYTF
CDR3 DNA: TGTGCCAGCAGTTCGGGCCGATACTTCGAGGGCTACACCTTC

V gene: TRBV20-1
clone size: many
D gene: TRBD2
J gene: TRBJ2-3
CDR3 protein: CSARGGTDTQYF
CDR3 DNA: TGCAGTGCGCGGGGGGGCACAGATACGCAGTATTTT

V gene: TRBV5-1
clone size: many
D gene: NA
J gene: TRBJ2-6
CDR3 protein: CASSLYLTGGSGANVLTF
CDR3 DNA: TGCGCCAGCAGCTTGTATCTGACAGGAGGCTCTGGGGCCAACGTCCTGACTTTC